These 10 T cell receptor beta chains came from one sample sequenced in a study of blood T cell repertoires in COVID-19. Some clones are missing from TCRdb's copy, which holds only in-frame ones; the method was immunoSEQ multiplex PCR. The repertoire consists of 200,000 to 250,000 clones, with more than 75% occurring once and the leading ten covering about 7.2%. The sequenced sample was PBMCs or T cells enriched from blood (not recorded which). Receptors originate from a woman between 40 and 55 years old with acute COVID-19.

This clone was found once. J is TRBJ1-5 and V is TRBV19; the match to TRBD1 covers 9 bases. The CDR3 consists of 14 residues. Germline CDR1 reads LNHDA; CDR2 reads SQIVND (reference sequence). V lost 11 bases to trimming and J lost 1 base; unmatched junction nucleotides: 6. CDR3 DNA sequence: TGTGCCTCTGGGACAGGGTCAAGCAATCAGCCCCAGCATTTT. Amino acid sequence: CASGTGSSNQPQHF.

The rearrangement links TRBV7-2 to TRBJ2-1; 7 nucleotides align to TRBD2. J was trimmed by 7 bases and V by 0 bases; bases with no gene match: 12. The CDR3 totals 17 residues. Germline assignment: CDR1 SGHTA and CDR2 FQGNSA. This CDR3 is CASSLARQRGLGNEQFF. The CDR3 DNA sequence: TGTGCCAGCAGCTTAGCTAGGCAGCGGGGCTTGGGGAATGAGCAGTTCTTC.

This chain uses TRBV24-1 with TRBJ2-5; TRBD1 aligns across 7 bases. The CDR3 totals 16 residues. V shed 0 bases, J shed 5 bases, and the junction held 8 bases outside the gene matches. Germline assignment: CDR1 KGHDR and CDR2 SFDVKD. CDR3 sequence: CATSDLQGGHRETQYF. DNA for the CDR3: TGTGCCACCAGTGATTTGCAAGGGGGCCATAGGGAGACCCAGTACTTC.

The rearrangement links TRBV5-1 to TRBJ1-2, with unresolved D. The V gene lost 0 bases and the J gene lost 0 bases, with 12 bases spanning the gap. Germline-derived CDR1 and CDR2 are SGHRS and YFSETQ. There are 16 residues in the CDR3. DNA of the CDR3: TGCGCCAGCAGCTTGGGTTTATCGGGGACTAACTATGGCTACACCTTC. This encodes CASSLGLSGTNYGYTF. Combining the CDR3 with reference TRBV5-1 and TRBJ1-2 gives the whole variable domain KAGVTQTPRYLIKTRGQQVTLSCSPISGHRSVSWYQQTPGQGLQFLFEYFSETQRNKGNFPGRFSGRQFSNSRSEMNVSTLELGDSALYLCASSLGLSGTNYGYTFGSGTRLTVV.

This chain joins TRBV28 and TRBJ1-1; 10 bases agree with TRBD1. V trimming: 2 bases; J trimming: 1 base; junction bases outside the gene matches: 10. The germline CDR1 and CDR2 sequences are MDHEN and SYDVKM. This CDR3 spans 18 amino acids. The CDR3: CASSLPAGTGAPNTEAFF. Here the CDR3 DNA reads TGTGCCAGCAGTTTACCCGCCGGGACAGGGGCCCCGAACACTGAAGCTTTCTTT. The whole variable domain, remainder taken from reference TRBV28 and TRBJ1-1, is DVKVTQSSRYLVKRTGEKVFLECVQDMDHENMFWYRQDPGLGLRLIYFSYDVKMKEKGDIPEGYSVSREKKERFSLILESASTNQTSMYLCASSLPAGTGAPNTEAFFGQGTRLTVV.

The chain uses TRBV9 and TRBJ2-7; unclear D gene. The CDR3 loop spans 15 amino acids. Trimming cost V 4 bases and J 0 bases, with 14 bases left between them. The germline V gene encodes CDR1 SGDLS and CDR2 YYNGEE. CDR3 nucleotides: TGTGCCAGCAGCCCATCACGGGTGAGCTCCTACGAGCAGTACTTC. This gives the protein CASSPSRVSSYEQYF.

V gene TRBV29-1 combines with J gene TRBJ2-5, with a possible D match to TRBD1 (6 bases). This CDR3 is built from 12 residues. Trimming stripped 4 bases from V and 4 bases from J, with 10 bases between. Germline V CDR1 and CDR2: SQVTM, ANQGSEA. The CDR3 spells CSVGQGGETQYF. CDR3 bases: TGCAGCGTTGGCCAAGGGGGAGAGACCCAGTACTTC.

The rearrangement joins TRBV11-3 to TRBJ2-3; 8 bases align to TRBD1. Germline V gives CDR1 SGHNT, CDR2 YENEEA. The CDR3 covers 14 residues. V was clipped by 5 bases and J by 6 bases; unmatched bases: 7. The CDR3 spells CASSPRTGPDTQYF. The CDR3 DNA is TGTGCCAGCAGCCCCCGGACAGGGCCCGATACGCAGTATTTT.

V is TRBV9 and J is TRBJ2-2; D perhaps matches TRBD2 (6 bases). The CDR3 runs to 14 residues. Trimming removed 4 bases from V and 6 bases from J, with 13 bases in between. Germline V gives CDR1 SGDLS, CDR2 YYNGEE. The CDR3 bases are TGTGCCAGCAGCCGAATCGGAGGGTCCGGGGAGCTGTTTTTT. Translating it yields CASSRIGGSGELFF.

The chain is built from TRBV9 and TRBJ1-2; tentatively, D is TRBD1 (6 bases). There are 16 residues in the CDR3. Germline loops: CDR1 SGDLS, CDR2 YYNGEE. Trimming removed 0 bases from V and 8 bases from J, with 20 bases in between. In nucleotides, the CDR3 is TGTGCCAGCAGCGTAGAGTTTTGGGGGCGCCCCGAAGGCTACACCTTC. This gives the protein CASSVEFWGRPEGYTF.